This T cell receptor beta chain was documented in a study of shared clonotypes between healthy human individuals (dated by TCRdb to 2020 to 2021). About the full investigation: A few men and two women, aged 18 to 49 years, made up the cohort. Different laboratories and diverse techniques were used to prepare libraries and sequence TCR repertoires, to increase sequencing depth and limit assay-specific biases. To estimate repertoire size and how much clonotypes are shared between individuals, the study performed deep sequencing of blood TCR repertoires from roughly five healthy adults. For each donor, CD4 naive and CD4 memory were each run on three plates, CD8 naive on two plates, and CD8 memory on one plate. Leukapheresis yielded between about 0.94 and 10 billion PBMCs per donor. Study-wide conclusions, independent of this receptor: Higher generation probabilities were observed for clonotypes shared by all four sorted-subset donors than for non-shared clonotypes. Rarefaction of sorted-subset datasets indicated incomplete sequencing despite the large sequencing depth. The genetic and exposure-history diversity represented was limited by the small number of donors. Only blood was sampled, and tissue TCR repertoires likely differ from those in blood. Estimated clonotype richness was generally larger for naive than for memory subsets. When several donors were compared, the shared fraction of clonotypes was about 5% for naive CD4, approximately 3.3% for naive CD8, 2.3% for memory CD4, and 0.4% for memory CD8. Pairwise subsampling indicated that sequencing depth was expected to affect the degree of clonotype sharing among donors.

CD8 naive samples consisted of CD45RO-negative cells that were positively selected for CCR7, yielding a CD45RA+CCR7+ population without TemRA cells. Healthy HIV-negative adults with no recently reported acute infections or vaccinations were included as donors. All donors were Caucasian adults living in Nashville, Tennessee, USA. After blood collection by leukapheresis, PBMCs were isolated using Ficoll-Histopaque density gradient centrifugation and then cryopreserved in the vapor phase of liquid nitrogen. Analytical flow cytometry was used to check the purity and quantity of every magnetically sorted T cell population. Genomic DNA was isolated from each sorted fraction and quantified by UV absorbance on a Nanodrop 2000c. In the case of this clone: What antigen it recognizes has not been identified. Base qualities are not provided; no much larger clone lies one nucleotide away.

From its cysteine to its phenylalanine, the CDR3 spans 14 amino acids. Just the 42-base CDR3 DNA is kept, in frame starting at base 1. Relative to germline, V is 4 bases shorter and J is 0 bases shorter, with 11 bases between their ends. Reading the germline V gene (reference sequence) gives CDR1 GTSNPN and CDR2 SVGIG. TCR CDR3 regions were amplified from genomic DNA by multiplex PCR using the deep immunoSEQ assay. Genomic DNA extracted from each cell subset was distributed evenly over all wells of several immunoSEQ 96-well plates, and each plate served as one replicate. For sorted subsets, each replicate PCR was loaded with about 200 ng genomic DNA, equivalent to approximately 27,000 T cell genomes. Purified libraries were measured with a Qubit 3.0 fluorometer, size-checked on a Bioanalyzer 2100, and measured again with the KAPA Library Quantification kit. Every immunoSEQ 96-well plate was sequenced on a dedicated single-read 150-cycle Illumina NextSeq 550 flow cell. The published analysis was carried out like this. Because only junctional sequences without quality scores were contained in the immunoSEQ output, filtering matching that applied to full-length reads could not be performed. To assign V/J genes and CDR3, sequences were annotated using PyIR, a Python wrapper for IgBLAST v1.9, with IMGT germline references. Reads with weak V/J assignments (E-value above 1e-6), missing CDR3, stop codons, out-of-frame junctions, or ambiguous translated residues were removed. V3J clonotypes were defined as sequences sharing an identical inferred V gene, J gene, and CDR3 amino acid sequence. To compute the percentage overlap between repertoires, the number of shared unique clonotypes was divided by the size of the smaller repertoire. Richness of each repertoire was evaluated using RTK rarefaction, the Chao1 estimator, and Recon v2.1 estimates of unobserved clonotypes. OLGA was used to compute generation probabilities for all TCRbeta clonotypes that the gDNA method yielded from four donors. TCRdb stores this immuneACCESS table with in-frame sequences only. Part of the clones is absent; in the studies checked, under half of the shortfall reflects unresolved V genes, and no reason is known for the rest. V, J and clone size reflect that table, while D and trimming were determined from the DNA. The sample contains some 800,000 clones, 92% of them found a single time. More than 20% of the sample lies in the top ten.

This TCR came from a man aged 30 to 39 in good health. Source material: naive CD8+ T cells sorted from blood. The meaning of the sample's cell subset or site label: CD45RA+CCR7+. The chain couples TRBV30 to TRBJ2-3, with no reliable assignment of the D segment. The CDR3 protein is CAWTESASTDTQYF. The DNA sequence follows: TGTGCCTGGACTGAGAGTGCTAGCACAGATACGCAGTATTTT.